The 18 T cell receptor beta chains in this list originate from one sample, sequenced in a study of immune evolution from preneoplasia to lung adenocarcinoma (dated by TCRdb to the early 2020s). Libraries came from the immunoSEQ multiplex PCR assay. TCRdb holds this immuneACCESS table with in-frame rearrangements only. Some clones are missing; in checked studies, unresolved V genes explain under half, and the rest has no known cause. This sample holds under 45,000 clones; more than 60% were observed only once. Around 4.6% of the sample is in the top ten clones. The sequencing sample was made of FFPE invasive lung adenocarcinoma tissue. The cell subset or site label of this sample denotes: frankly invasive lung adenocarcinoma (ADC). These receptors came from a person in their sixties or seventies with lung adenocarcinoma.

The chain is built from TRBV7-8 and TRBJ2-1; D assignment may be TRBD1 or TRBD2 (7 bases each). The CDR3 spans 15 residues. Per germline, CDR1 SGHVS and CDR2 FQNEAQ. V dropped 5 bases and J dropped 3 bases, with 14 bases sitting between them. The CDR3 here is CASSARGGDYNEQFF. CDR3 nucleotide sequence: TGTGCCAGCAGCGCCAGGGGGGGGGACTACAATGAGCAGTTCTTC.

This clone occurred once. The gene calls are TRBV4-1 and TRBJ1-4; the D gene is possibly TRBD1 (6 bases). Germline CDR1 reads MGHRA; CDR2 reads YSYEKL. The CDR3 extends over 15 amino acids. Trimming cost V 2 bases and J 5 bases, with 12 bases left between them. For the CDR3, the DNA is TGCGCCAGCAGCCAAACGGGGGGCATAAATGAAAAACTGTTTTTT. Its protein product is CASSQTGGINEKLFF.

This clone appeared a few times. The V and J genes are TRBV2 and TRBJ1-2; D unresolved. Germline V CDR1 and CDR2: SNHLY, FYNNEI. Trimming took 4 bases from V and 8 from J, leaving 14 bases between them. The CDR3 is 13 amino acids. CDR3 sequence reads: CASSGRQADGYTF. The CDR3 DNA reads TGTGCCAGCAGTGGGAGGCAGGCCGACGGCTACACCTTC.

This clone turned up a few times. The chain uses TRBV28 and TRBJ2-7; TRBD1 is a possible D gene (5 bases). The germline gives CDR1 MDHEN, CDR2 SYDVKM. The CDR3 is 11 amino acids. Trimming pared 7 bases from V and 3 bases from J, leaving 7 bases between. Here the CDR3 DNA reads TGTGCCAGCATTGACAGCTACGAGCAGTACTTC. Amino acids: CASIDSYEQYF. Complete variable domain (other parts from reference TRBV28 and TRBJ2-7): DVKVTQSSRYLVKRTGEKVFLECVQDMDHENMFWYRQDPGLGLRLIYFSYDVKMKEKGDIPEGYSVSREKKERFSLILESASTNQTSMYLCASIDSYEQYFGPGTRLTVT.

This sequence joins TRBV10-3 and TRBJ1-1; 8 positions match TRBD1. This CDR3 region has 18 residues. The germline CDR1 and CDR2 sequences are ENHRY and SYGVKD. V dropped 4 bases and J dropped 0; count of bases not matched to a gene: 13. The CDR3 spells CAISGQDRVLRLNTEAFF. The CDR3 DNA is TGTGCCATCAGTGGCCAGGACAGGGTTCTTCGGCTGAACACTGAAGCTTTCTTT.

The rearrangement links TRBV5-1 to TRBJ2-5; 8 bases match TRBD1. The germline gives CDR1 SGHRS, CDR2 YFSETQ. The CDR3 contains 14 residues. J gave up 2 bases and V 3 bases, and 3 bases lay outside the gene matches. The CDR3 spells CASSSGQGQETQYF. The CDR3 DNA is TGCGCCAGCAGCTCCGGACAGGGTCAAGAGACCCAGTACTTC. The variable domain in full, completed from reference TRBV5-1 and TRBJ2-5, reads KAGVTQTPRYLIKTRGQQVTLSCSPISGHRSVSWYQQTPGQGLQFLFEYFSETQRNKGNFPGRFSGRQFSNSRSEMNVSTLELGDSALYLCASSSGQGQETQYFGPGTRLLVL.

This clone is a singleton in its sample. The chain joins TRBV6-1 to TRBJ2-1; tentative D call: TRBD1 (6 bases). Deletions cut 5 bases from V and 6 bases from J, with 17 bases between. CDR3 size: 15 residues. Germline CDR1 and CDR2: MNHNS and SASEGT. The CDR3, as DNA: TGTGCCAGCAGTAGCAAGGCCGGGACAATCAATGAGCAGTTCTTC. It is translated as CASSSKAGTINEQFF.

This clone is medium-sized (0.01 to 0.1%) by share. The chain recombines TRBV6-4 with TRBJ2-7; 8 positions agree with TRBD2. The V gene's germline CDR1 is MRHNA and CDR2 SNTAGT. This CDR3 comprises 15 residues. Germline trimming cut 2 bases from V and 0 bases from J; bases unmatched to any gene: 3. CDR3 sequence: CASSDEAGASYEQYF. CDR3 sequence (DNA): TGTGCCAGCAGTGACGAAGCGGGAGCCTCCTACGAGCAGTACTTC.

This chain joins TRBV11-3 and TRBJ2-2; D not resolved. V was clipped by 2 bases and J by 0 bases, with 1 base between them. The CDR3 totals 13 residues. Germline CDR1 SGHNT, CDR2 YENEEA. Here the CDR3 DNA reads TGTGCCAGCAGCTTATCGAACACCGGGGAGCTGTTTTTT. Translating it yields CASSLSNTGELFF.

This chain joins TRBV14 and TRBJ2-3; D is unclear. Germline CDR1 is SGHDN and CDR2 is FVKESK. The CDR3 sequence is 17 residues long. Trimming pared 4 bases from V and 3 bases from J, leaving 20 bases between. CDR3 nucleotides: TGTGCCAGCAGCCGTTATTCTGGAAGGACCAATACAGATACGCAGTATTTT. Its protein product is CASSRYSGRTNTDTQYF. The variable domain in full, with the rest retrieved from reference TRBV14 and TRBJ2-3, is EAGVTQFPSHSVIEKGQTVTLRCDPISGHDNLYWYRRVMGKEIKFLLHFVKESKQDESGMPNNRFLAERTGGTYSTLKVQPAELEDSGVYFCASSRYSGRTNTDTQYFGPGTRLTVL.

The V call is TRBV27, the J call TRBJ1-1; D remains ambiguous. The V gene's germline CDR1 is MNHEY and CDR2 SMNVEV (reference sequence). The CDR3 covers 15 residues. The ends were cut back, 0 bases at V and 4 bases at J, with 12 bases in the middle. The CDR3, as DNA: TGTGCCAGCAGTTTATCCACAGTGTTGGCCACTGAAGCTTTCTTT. It yields the protein CASSLSTVLATEAFF.

The rearrangement links TRBV5-5 to TRBJ2-5, with D maybe TRBD1 (5 bases). Trimming took off 0 bases at V and 5 bases at J, with 11 bases between the two ends. The CDR3 sequence is 14 residues long. Germline assignment: CDR1 SGHKS and CDR2 YYEKEE (reference sequence). The CDR3 DNA reads TGTGCCAGCAGCTTGGGGCAAGGGGTCGAGACCCAGTACTTC. Protein sequence: CASSLGQGVETQYF.

DNA for the CDR3: TGTGCCTGGAGAGGAAACAGGGACTCGCGTAATGGCTACACCTTC. Residues: CAWRGNRDSRNGYTF. The rearrangement joins TRBV30 to TRBJ1-2; D might be TRBD1 (6 bases). Trimming stripped 3 bases from V and 6 bases from J, with 20 bases between. In germline, CDR1 is GTSNPN, CDR2 SVGIG (reference sequence). The CDR3 length is 15 residues.

The CDR3 DNA reads TGTGGAACCAGGGGGGGAGGCACCGGGGAGCTGTTTTTT. Protein product: CGTRGGGTGELFF. This chain joins TRBV28 and TRBJ2-2, with D possibly being TRBD1 or TRBD2 (7 bases each). The germline V gene encodes CDR1 MDHEN and CDR2 SYDVKM. The CDR3 sequence is 13 residues long.

This chain connects TRBV19 to TRBJ1-1; D unclear. Germline-derived CDR1 and CDR2 are LNHDA and SQIVND (reference sequence). CDR3 length equals 13 residues. V shed 3 bases and J shed 8 bases, with 13 bases lying between them. The CDR3 region has the DNA TGTGCCAGTAGTATCGACCTAACGACCGAAGCTTTCTTT. It yields the protein CASSIDLTTEAFF.

The V gene is TRBV16, the J gene TRBJ2-1, with 10 nucleotides matching TRBD2. This CDR3 has 16 residues. V trimming: 0 bases; J trimming: 9 bases; junction bases outside the gene matches: 8. Germline values: CDR1 KGHSY, CDR2 FQNENV. CDR3 loop: CASSQSASGRLSEQFF. CDR3 nucleotides: TGTGCCAGCAGCCAATCGGCTAGCGGGAGATTGAGTGAGCAGTTCTTC.

The chain combines TRBV18 with TRBJ2-1; 7 bases are a match to TRBD1. This CDR3 contains 14 residues. The ends lost 10 bases at V and 4 bases at J; junction bases unmatched: 10. Germline V gene data show CDR1 as KGHSH and CDR2 as LQKENI. In DNA form, the CDR3 reads TGTGCCAACCGGCCGGGACAGTTATACAATGAGCAGTTCTTC. Amino acids: CANRPGQLYNEQFF.

This clone has more than one count but fewer than ten. The DNA for the CDR3 is TGTGCCACCGCACCCGGGCCCGATCCCCGGGAGACCCAGTACTTC. Translation gives CATAPGPDPRETQYF. The rearrangement joins TRBV9 to TRBJ2-5; no clear D gene. The ends were cut back, 9 bases at V and 5 bases at J, with 23 bases in the middle. CDR3 length: 15 residues. Germline V lookup: CDR1 SGDLS, CDR2 YYNGEE.